The clone carrying this T cell receptor beta chain was observed a single time. Its target is not known. The CDR3 spans 15 residues. CDR1 MNHEY and CDR2 SVGAGI come from the germline V gene. V lost 6 bases to trimming and J lost 1 base, with 13 bases between them. TCRdb's copy holds only in-frame clones and misses some; the assay was immunoSEQ multiplex PCR. The data show 90,000 to 150,000 clones, 85% to 90% seen once. This specimen belongs to a study of T cell responses to AZD1222 COVID-19 vaccine. Study-wide points: Donor demographics were predominantly white British with a female majority; clonal diversity may be underestimated.

The chain combines TRBV6-5 with TRBJ1-5; tentative D call: TRBD1 (5 bases). The receptor's source is an adult in good health. The sequencing used peripheral blood, collected on day 0 of AZD1222 vaccination. The CDR3, as DNA: TGTGCCAGCAGGAACGGGACTCCCAGCAATCAGCCCCAGCATTTT. Its translation: CASRNGTPSNQPQHF.